The next 30 T cell receptor beta chains were all read from a single sample in a study of blood T cell repertoires in COVID-19. Profiling relied on immunoSEQ multiplex PCR, and the TCRdb table lists in-frame clones only, not all of them. The table lists more than 300,000 clones, 87% of them singletons. The specimen sequenced was peripheral blood. These receptor sequences come from a woman aged 30 to 39 with COVID-19, enrolled during active disease.

The chain has TRBV6-5 and TRBJ2-2, with TRBD1 matching 9 bases. The CDR3 totals 14 residues. The germline gives CDR1 MNHEY, CDR2 SVGAGI. V was clipped by 7 bases and J by 6 bases; unmatched bases: 6. For the CDR3, the DNA is TGTGCCAGCAACCGGGACAGGGCCGCCGGGGAGCTGTTTTTT. It translates to CASNRDRAAGELFF.

The chain carries TRBV7-3 and TRBJ2-2; weak D call: TRBD1 (6 bases). V lost 5 bases to trimming and J lost 1 base, with 14 bases between them. The CDR3 sequence is 16 residues long. Germline CDR1 and CDR2: SGHTA and FQGTGA. The CDR3 DNA sequence: TGTGCCAGCAGCCTACAAGGGACAAAGAACACCGGGGAGCTGTTTTTT. Translated: CASSLQGTKNTGELFF.

J is TRBJ1-2 and V is TRBV30; D might be TRBD1 (5 bases). Germline CDR1 GTSNPN, CDR2 SVGIG (reference sequence). This CDR3 comprises 13 residues. Trimming took 4 bases from V and 4 from J, leaving 13 bases between them. CDR3 residues: CAWTGTSGYGYTF. CDR3 nucleotide sequence: TGTGCCTGGACAGGGACTTCGGGCTATGGCTACACCTTC.

V usage is TRBV5-1 and J usage is TRBJ2-7, with TRBD1 as a possible D gene (6 bases). V was clipped by 0 bases and J by 0 bases, with 10 bases between them. The CDR3 is 15 residues long. Germline lookup yields CDR1 SGHRS and CDR2 YFSETQ. The CDR3 here is CASSLGDRLSYEQYF. The CDR3 DNA reads as TGCGCCAGCAGCTTGGGCGACAGGCTCTCCTACGAGCAGTACTTC.

The chain employs TRBV4-1 and TRBJ2-2; TRBD2 aligns across 11 bases. V was pared by 0 bases and J by 9 bases, with 24 bases of the junction left unmatched. The germline CDR1 and CDR2 sequences are MGHRA and YSYEKL. The CDR3 length is 22 residues. Written as DNA, the CDR3 is TGCGCCAGCAGCCAAGAATCCCCCTCCGTAGCGGGAGGGCCGGTTGATAGTTGGGAGCTGTTTTTT. Protein product: CASSQESPSVAGGPVDSWELFF.

The chain is built from TRBV6-5 and TRBJ1-5; TRBD1 might be the D (6 bases). Germline assignment: CDR1 MNHEY and CDR2 SVGAGI. Trimming left V 6 bases short and J 3 bases short, with 15 bases between. The CDR3 totals 15 residues. The CDR3 DNA sequence: TGTGCCAGCAGCCCCGTAGGACAGTCCAATCAGCCCCAGCATTTT. This codes for CASSPVGQSNQPQHF.

The chain uses TRBV3-1 (or the pseudogene TRBV3-2) and TRBJ2-1; 9 bases are shared with TRBD2. The germline V gene has CDR1 LGHDT and CDR2 YNNKEL (reference sequence). The CDR3 length is 16 residues. With V trimmed by 1 base and J by 7 bases, 8 bases remained unmatched. The CDR3 DNA reads as TGTGCCAGCAGCCAAGTTCTAGCGGGATCTGGTAATGAGCAGTTCTTC. The encoded protein is CASSQVLAGSGNEQFF.

The rearrangement links TRBV19 to TRBJ2-7; the match to TRBD1 covers 7 bases. The V gene's germline CDR1 is LNHDA and CDR2 SQIVND (reference sequence). Trimming at V came to 6 bases and at J to 5 bases, leaving 7 bases not matched to a gene. This CDR3 comprises 13 residues. DNA for the CDR3: TGTGCCAGTAGGCGTCGGCAGGGGGACGAGCAGTACTTC. Its protein is CASRRRQGDEQYF.

This chain joins TRBV6-2 or TRBV6-3 and TRBJ1-2; 7 bases match TRBD1. The J segment lost 7 bases and the V segment lost 2 bases, leaving 7 bases of the junction unmatched. Germline CDR1 is MNHEY and CDR2 is SVGEGT. The CDR3 loop spans 14 amino acids. The CDR3 here is CASSYDDRAPGYTF. CDR3 DNA sequence: TGTGCCAGCAGTTACGACGACAGGGCTCCTGGCTACACCTTC.

The V gene is TRBV5-1, the J gene TRBJ2-5, with 10 bases that match TRBD2. Germline assignment: CDR1 SGHRS and CDR2 YFSETQ. The CDR3 runs 17 residues. Losses at the gene ends were 4 bases for V and 1 base for J; bases not matched to a gene: 10. For the CDR3, the DNA is TGCGCCAGCAGCACCTGGGCTAGCGGGAGTTCCCAAGAGACCCAGTACTTC. As protein: CASSTWASGSSQETQYF.

To note about this clone: The sample carries other DNA sequences with the same CDR3. The chain has TRBV12-5 and TRBJ2-3, with 7 bases fitting TRBD2. This CDR3 contains 12 residues. Trimming cost V 6 bases and J 6 bases; bases outside gene matches: 3. CDR1 and CDR2 from the germline V gene are LGHNT and FRNRAP. Here the CDR3 reads CASGLAGDTQYF. The CDR3 DNA reads as TGTGCTAGTGGGTTAGCGGGCGATACGCAGTATTTT.

The chain is built from TRBV10-3 and TRBJ1-1, with TRBD1 matching 7 bases. Germline trimming cut 0 bases from V and 4 bases from J; bases unmatched to any gene: 5. The CDR3 sequence is 15 residues long. Germline V gene sequence: CDR1 ENHRY, CDR2 SYGVKD. Here the CDR3 reads CAISESQGLGTEAFF. Here the CDR3 DNA reads TGTGCCATCAGTGAGTCACAGGGGCTGGGCACTGAAGCTTTCTTT.

V usage is TRBV5-8 and J usage is TRBJ2-3; a weak D match, TRBD2 (5 bases). The CDR3 loop spans 14 amino acids. The germline CDR1 and CDR2 sequences are SGHTS and YDEGEE. Trimming cost V 8 bases and J 0 bases, with 13 bases left between them. This chain's CDR3 is CASKTPGSTDTQYF. CDR3 nucleotide sequence: TGTGCCAGTAAAACTCCGGGGAGCACAGATACGCAGTATTTT.

This clone has only a few counts. V and J are TRBV4-2 and TRBJ1-2; 8 bases map to TRBD1. The germline gives CDR1 LGHNA, CDR2 YNFKEQ. The CDR3 spans 14 residues. With 0 bases clipped from V and 8 bases from J, the junction kept 5 bases outside the gene matches. This chain's CDR3 is CASSQDLGQGGYTF. The CDR3 DNA sequence: TGTGCCAGCAGCCAAGACCTTGGACAGGGCGGCTACACCTTC.

The gene calls are TRBV19 and TRBJ2-7; no reliable D call. Trimming stripped 0 bases from V and 4 bases from J, with 4 bases between. Germline V CDR1 and CDR2: LNHDA, SQIVND (reference sequence). The CDR3 runs 12 residues. The CDR3 loop is CASSIDRYEQYF. In nucleotides, the CDR3 is TGTGCCAGTAGTATAGACAGATACGAGCAGTACTTC.

CDR3 region: CASSLSRHPTDTQYF. The CDR3 bases are TGTGCCAGCAGCTTATCCCGACACCCCACAGATACGCAGTATTTT. The V call is TRBV7-3, the J call TRBJ2-3; unclear D gene. Germline values: CDR1 SGHTA, CDR2 FQGTGA. Between the trimmed V and J ends, which lost 2 bases and 2 bases, there was a span of 11 bases. CDR3 length: 15 residues.

This chain links TRBV30 with TRBJ1-6, with 8 bases aligning to TRBD1. Germline-derived CDR1 and CDR2 are GTSNPN and SVGIG (reference sequence). Unmatched junction bases numbered 4, after V lost 8 bases and J lost 4 bases. There are 13 residues in the CDR3. The CDR3 protein is CAGGQAYNSPLHF. CDR3 coding DNA: TGTGCCGGGGGACAGGCGTATAATTCACCCCTCCACTTT.

This rearrangement joins TRBV5-6 to TRBJ2-7, with D possibly being TRBD1 (6 bases). Germline V CDR1 and CDR2: SGHDT, YYEEEE. Trimming removed 4 bases at V and 12 bases at J, with 14 bases between. The length of the CDR3 is 11 residues. The CDR3 sequence is CASSAQGSRYF. DNA of the CDR3: TGTGCCAGCAGCGCTCAGGGGTCTCGGTACTTC.

Here the CDR3 DNA reads TGCGCCAGCAGCCAAGATCTAGGGCGGGGGGATCTTCAAGAGACCCAGTACTTC. Translated: CASSQDLGRGDLQETQYF. J is TRBJ2-5 and V is TRBV4-3; 8 bases map to TRBD2. With 0 bases clipped from V and 2 bases from J, the junction kept 11 bases outside the gene matches. CDR3 length: 18 amino acids. CDR1 and CDR2 from the germline V gene are LGHNA and YSLEER.

The V gene is TRBV9, the J gene TRBJ1-3; a weak D match, TRBD1 (5 bases). V was trimmed by 0 bases and J by 4 bases, leaving 11 bases between them. Germline values: CDR1 SGDLS, CDR2 YYNGEE. The CDR3 sequence is 15 residues long. CDR3 in amino acids: CASSVGPGSGNTIYF. Here the CDR3 DNA reads TGTGCCAGCAGCGTAGGCCCAGGGTCAGGAAACACCATATATTTT.

The chain uses TRBV10-3 and TRBJ2-5; weak D call: TRBD1 (5 bases). CDR3 length: 15 residues. The germline V gene has CDR1 ENHRY and CDR2 SYGVKD. Trimming shortened V by 0 bases and J by 4 bases, and 12 bases separated the two germline ends. In DNA form, the CDR3 reads TGTGCCATCAGTGAGTCCGGCAGGGTGAGAGAGACCCAGTACTTC. Translated: CAISESGRVRETQYF.

This chain joins TRBV27 and TRBJ2-7; 8 bases are shared with TRBD1. CDR1 is MNHEY, CDR2 SMNVEV, per germline (reference sequence). Losses at the gene ends were 5 bases for V and 5 bases for J; bases not matched to a gene: 5. This CDR3 region has 13 residues. The CDR3 DNA reads TGTGCCAGCAGTCCCAGACAGGGGAACGAGCAGTACTTC. This gives the protein CASSPRQGNEQYF.

The V gene is TRBV14, the J gene TRBJ2-5; 13 bases are a match to TRBD2. The CDR3 is 17 residues long. J lost 2 bases, V lost 5 bases, and 8 bases had no gene match. Germline loops: CDR1 SGHDN, CDR2 FVKESK. The DNA for the CDR3 is TGTGCCAGCAGCTCCCGGACTAGCGGGGGTTTTCAAGAGACCCAGTACTTC. This gives the protein CASSSRTSGGFQETQYF.

This rearrangement joins TRBV4-2 to TRBJ2-2, with 11 bases lining up with TRBD1. V was clipped by 4 bases and J by 5 bases; unmatched bases: 9. Looked up from germline, CDR1 is LGHNA and CDR2 is YNFKEQ. The CDR3 sequence is 17 residues long. CDR3 sequence (DNA): TGTGCCAGCAGCCGCGTGGGGGGACAGGGGGAGACCGGGGAGCTGTTTTTT. Translation gives CASSRVGGQGETGELFF.

The J gene is TRBJ2-7, the V gene TRBV9; the D gene is possibly TRBD1 (6 bases). V was trimmed by 0 bases and J by 5 bases, leaving 15 bases between them. The CDR3 contains 15 residues. The germline gives CDR1 SGDLS, CDR2 YYNGEE. Here the CDR3 DNA reads TGTGCCAGCAGCGTAGGTGGGGGCCAGAGGAACGAGCAGTACTTC. Translated: CASSVGGGQRNEQYF.

The J gene is TRBJ2-3, the V gene TRBV5-8, with 8 bases that match TRBD2. The CDR3 sequence is 14 residues long. Germline V gene sequence: CDR1 SGHTS, CDR2 YDEGEE. After removal of 4 bases from V and 4 bases from J, the junction contained 5 bases not matched to a gene. CDR3 bases: TGTGCCAGCAGCAGGGGACTAGGCGCAGATACGCAGTATTTT. Its protein product is CASSRGLGADTQYF.

The chain joins TRBV9 to TRBJ2-2; D not certain. Germline values: CDR1 SGDLS, CDR2 YYNGEE. Trimming removed 6 bases from V and 7 bases from J, with 13 bases in between. The CDR3 runs to 13 residues. CDR3 DNA: TGTGCCAGCACCGAAGCCCCTAGCGGGGAGCTGTTTTTT. Protein: CASTEAPSGELFF.

This clone was counted a single time. The V and J genes are TRBV5-1 and TRBJ2-1, with 8 bases that match TRBD2. CDR3 length: 16 amino acids. Trimming took 1 base from V and 8 from J; bases not matched to a gene: 11. Per germline, CDR1 SGHRS and CDR2 YFSETQ. The CDR3 is CASSLNPSGSTDEQFF. The CDR3 bases are TGCGCCAGCAGCTTGAACCCGAGCGGGAGTACTGATGAGCAGTTCTTC.

The chain has TRBV5-8 and TRBJ2-7, with a weak D call TRBD1 (6 bases). V was pared by 4 bases and J by 0 bases, with 14 bases between. CDR1 and CDR2 from the germline V gene are SGHTS and YDEGEE. The CDR3 length is 15 residues. Here the CDR3 reads CASSIDRLDSYEQYF. The CDR3, as DNA: TGTGCCAGCAGCATCGACAGGCTAGACTCCTACGAGCAGTACTTC. The full variable domain, with the rest looked up from reference TRBV5-8 and TRBJ2-7, is EAGVTQSPTHLIKTRGQQATLRCSPISGHTSVYWYQQALGLGLQFLLWYDEGEERNRGNFPPRFSGRQFPNYSSELNVNALELEDSALYLCASSIDRLDSYEQYFGPGTRLTVT.

V usage is TRBV12-3 or TRBV12-4 and J usage is TRBJ1-2; D perhaps matches TRBD1 (5 bases). The CDR3 has 13 residues. V lost 6 bases to trimming and J lost 6 bases, with 14 bases between them. Here the CDR3 reads CASRGGRTNGYTF. As DNA, the CDR3 is TGTGCCAGCAGGGGGGGACGGACTAATGGCTACACCTTC.